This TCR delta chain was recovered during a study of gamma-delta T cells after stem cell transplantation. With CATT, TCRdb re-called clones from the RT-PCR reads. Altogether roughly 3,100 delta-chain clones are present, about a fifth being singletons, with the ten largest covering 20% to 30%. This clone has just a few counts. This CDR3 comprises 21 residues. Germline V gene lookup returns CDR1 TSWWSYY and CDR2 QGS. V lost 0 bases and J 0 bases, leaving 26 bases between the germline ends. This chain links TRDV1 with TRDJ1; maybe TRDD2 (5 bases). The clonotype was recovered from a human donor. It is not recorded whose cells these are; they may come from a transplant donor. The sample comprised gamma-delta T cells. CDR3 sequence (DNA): TGTGCTCTTGGGGAACTTCTCCCTACGGCCCAGCCCTTTCAATACACCGATAAACTCATCTTT. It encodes CALGELLPTAQPFQYTDKLIF.